The clone carrying this T cell receptor beta chain was seen more than once but under ten times. In TCRdb, the RT-PCR reads were re-called with MiXCR into one record per CDR3 protein. This table has about 680,000 distinct CDR3 sequences, 13% to 15% appearing once. Germline V lookup: CDR1 SGHAT, CDR2 FQNNGV. The CDR3 is made up of 14 amino acids. Trimming removed 0 bases from V and 7 bases from J, with 10 bases in between. The sequence came from a female donor in good health, serving as a healthy control. The rearrangement joins TRBV11-2 to TRBJ2-4; D call uncertain. Sequencing input: memory CD4+ T cells from blood. The CDR3 region has the DNA TGTGCCAGCAGCTTAGAGTTGGTGGGGAACATTCAGTACTTC. The encoded protein is CASSLELVGNIQYF.